This T cell receptor beta chain comes out of a study of T cell repertoires in cytomegalovirus infection. Across the study: Shared public TCR beta signatures pointed to both CMV infection and a matching HLA type. The study, taken as a whole, reports: CMV carriers having the relevant HLA were flagged by cumulative public TCR beta family frequency. HLA-C-restricted CMV clonotypes gave the most frequent clonotype in two of eight donors.

This clonotype was counted at least ten times. The antigen remains undetermined. TCRdb independently ran MiXCR on the reads; one entry per CDR3 protein. The profile covers a few hundred thousand distinct CDR3 sequences, with more than 8% appearing a single time and around 4% taken by the ten largest. Germline V CDR1 and CDR2: KGHDR, SFDVKD. The germline V and J ends were trimmed by 4 bases and 1 base, with 19 bases remaining between them. The CDR3 contains 19 residues. The V and J genes are TRBV24-1 and TRBJ2-6, with D perhaps matching TRBD1 or TRBD2 (6 bases each). This receptor was taken from a human donor in good health (CMV status not recorded). Some clones in this sample may be carry-over from other donors' samples. Material: PBMCs. The CDR3 sequence is CATSEDRDTEGSGANVLTF. Written as DNA, the CDR3 is TGTGCCACCAGTGAGGACCGGGACACGGAGGGATCTGGGGCCAACGTCCTGACTTTC.